This T cell receptor (beta chain) was retrieved from a study of cytomegalovirus exposure and HLA in healthy donors. General observations from the study: It was fewer than 200 TCR beta chains that were listed as cytomegalovirus-associated. A later analysis reportedly found fewer N-insertions in an Asian-associated ancestry cluster than the roughly 670-donor mean.

The study ran its PCR with 60 Vbeta and 13 Jbeta primers. The table came from immunoSEQ multiplex PCR; TCRdb's copy has only in-frame clones and leaves some out. Of approximately 88,000 clones in the sample, over 75% were seen once. The V gene end was trimmed by 0 bases and the J gene end by 5 bases; junction bases not matched to a gene: 8. Germline CDR1 LGHNA, CDR2 YSLEER. This CDR3 region has 17 residues. This clone was counted between two and nine times. Its antigen is currently unknown. This TCR came from a man aged 45-60 years in good health and CMV-seropositive. What was sequenced was PBMCs. The V and J genes are TRBV4-3 and TRBJ2-7, with 12 bases identical to TRBD1. The CDR3 DNA follows: TGCGCCAGCAGCCAAGATCTTTCCGGGACAGGGGGCCACGAGCAGTACTTC. Translating gives CASSQDLSGTGGHEQYF.